These 31 T cell receptor beta chains share one sample of origin, sequenced in a study of cytomegalovirus exposure and HLA in healthy donors. Primers included in the PCR were 60 Vbeta and 13 Jbeta primers. The data were produced by immunoSEQ multiplex PCR, yet TCRdb's version contains in-frame clones alone and is incomplete. The data show about 140,000 clones, roughly 85% seen once. Sequencing was done on a sample of PBMCs. Receptors originate from a man between 35 and 55 years old in good health and CMV-seronegative.

The rearrangement uses TRBV19 and TRBJ1-1; 7 bases are shared with TRBD1. The germline V gene has CDR1 LNHDA and CDR2 SQIVND (reference sequence). The CDR3 loop spans 14 amino acids. V trimming: 3 bases; J trimming: 1 base; junction bases outside the gene matches: 2. DNA for the CDR3: TGTGCCAGTAGTATTGGACAGGAGAACACTGAAGCTTTCTTT. Translating gives CASSIGQENTEAFF.

There are a few counts of this clone. The CDR3 region has the DNA TGTGCCAGCAGTTTATGGGCTAGCGGGGACCAAGAGACCCAGTACTTC. The encoded protein is CASSLWASGDQETQYF. The rearrangement links TRBV28 to TRBJ2-5; 9 bases fit TRBD2. The germline CDR1 and CDR2 sequences are MDHEN and SYDVKM. This CDR3 region has 16 residues. Losses at the gene ends were 0 bases for V and 0 bases for J; bases not matched to a gene: 2.

This clone occurred once. This chain joins TRBV5-1 and TRBJ1-2; 8 nucleotides align to TRBD1. The ends lost 4 bases at V and 3 bases at J; junction bases unmatched: 8. The length of the CDR3 is 15 residues. Looked up from germline, CDR1 is SGHRS and CDR2 is YFSETQ. CDR3 region: CASSTRTGRDYGYTF. CDR3 DNA sequence: TGCGCCAGCAGCACCCGGACAGGGAGGGACTATGGCTACACCTTC.

A single count supports this clone. The V call is TRBV11-2, the J call TRBJ1-1; 10 nucleotides match TRBD1. Germline values: CDR1 SGHAT, CDR2 FQNNGV. The CDR3 spans 14 residues. V trimming: 5 bases; J trimming: 6 bases; junction bases outside the gene matches: 6. CDR3 protein: CASSPGTGAPEAFF. In DNA form, the CDR3 reads TGTGCCAGCAGCCCCGGGACAGGGGCACCTGAAGCTTTCTTT.

This chain uses TRBV7-2 with TRBJ2-1, with D possibly TRBD1 on 5 matching bases. V gave up 0 bases and J gave up 7 bases, with 7 bases separating them. The CDR3 sequence is 13 residues long. Germline V CDR1 and CDR2: SGHTA, FQGNSA. CDR3 sequence reads: CASSLARENEQFF. Here the CDR3 DNA reads TGTGCCAGCAGCTTAGCCAGGGAAAATGAGCAGTTCTTC.

The CDR3 sequence is CASSKQENTEAFF. The DNA of the CDR3 is TGTGCCAGCAGTAAACAGGAGAACACTGAAGCTTTCTTT. The V gene is TRBV7-3, the J gene TRBJ1-1; maybe TRBD1 (5 bases). The CDR3 is 13 amino acids. V was shortened by 6 bases and J by 1 base, with 9 bases between the two germline ends. Germline CDR1 and CDR2: SGHTA and FQGTGA.

The chain is built from TRBV4-2 and TRBJ2-6, with TRBD1 matching 7 bases. The CDR3 is made up of 17 amino acids. The trim removed 5 bases at V and 0 bases at J, leaving 7 bases unmatched. Germline V gene sequence: CDR1 LGHNA, CDR2 YNFKEQ. The CDR3 protein is CASSSGTDTSGANVLTF. CDR3 nucleotides: TGTGCCAGCAGCTCCGGGACAGACACCTCTGGGGCCAACGTCCTGACTTTC.

The J gene is TRBJ1-4, the V gene TRBV30; 12 bases are a match to TRBD1. CDR1 is GTSNPN, CDR2 SVGIG, per germline (reference sequence). The length of the CDR3 is 15 residues. The CDR3 DNA reads as TGTGCACCCGTCCCGGGACAGGGGGCACAGGAAAAACTGTTTTTT. It translates to CAPVPGQGAQEKLFF.

This chain connects TRBV11-2 to TRBJ2-7; TRBD2 matches 8 bases. V lost 5 bases to trimming and J lost 3 bases; unmatched junction nucleotides: 3. The germline V gene has CDR1 SGHAT and CDR2 FQNNGV. CDR3 length equals 13 residues. CDR3 DNA: TGTGCCAGCAGCCCCCGGGGGGGCTACGAGCAGTACTTC. It yields the protein CASSPRGGYEQYF. The full variable domain, rest sourced from reference TRBV11-2 and TRBJ2-7, is EAGVAQSPRYKIIEKRQSVAFWCNPISGHATLYWYQQILGQGPKLLIQFQNNGVVDDSQLPKDRFSAERLKGVDSTLKIQPAKLEDSAVYLCASSPRGGYEQYFGPGTRLTVT.

J is TRBJ1-2 and V is TRBV6-6; D unresolved. Germline V CDR1 and CDR2: MNHNY, SVGAGI (reference sequence). The V and J ends lost 9 bases and 3 bases respectively, with 17 bases between them. The CDR3 contains 14 residues. CDR3 region: CASHRETGYYGYTF. The DNA of the CDR3 is TGTGCCAGTCACCGGGAGACTGGGTACTATGGCTACACCTTC.

V and J are TRBV5-1 and TRBJ2-3; 14 bases are shared with TRBD2. In germline, CDR1 is SGHRS, CDR2 YFSETQ. The CDR3 runs 16 residues. The V segment lost 1 base and the J segment 4 bases; nucleotides outside the gene matches: 2. CDR3 coding DNA: TGCGCCAGCAGCTTGCTGACTAGCGGGGGGGCAGATACGCAGTATTTT. Encoded protein: CASSLLTSGGADTQYF.

Comments on this clone: Distinct nucleotide sequences in the sample also encode this CDR3. The CDR3 loop reads CASSEGLAGPYNEQFF. In DNA, the CDR3 is TGTGCCAGCAGTGAAGGACTAGCGGGCCCCTACAATGAGCAGTTCTTC. The chain recombines TRBV2 with TRBJ2-1; 10 nucleotides agree with TRBD2. Germline V gives CDR1 SNHLY, CDR2 FYNNEI. The CDR3 consists of 16 residues. Losses at the gene ends were 1 base for V and 2 bases for J; bases not matched to a gene: 2. Full variable domain (outside the CDR3, taken from reference TRBV2 and TRBJ2-1): EPEVTQTPSHQVTQMGQEVILRCVPISNHLYFYWYRQILGQKVEFLVSFYNNEISEKSEIFDDQFSVERPDGSNFTLKIRSTKLEDSAMYFCASSEGLAGPYNEQFFGPGTRLTVL.

This chain links TRBV7-2 with TRBJ2-2; possible D gene TRBD1, 5 bases. CDR1 SGHTA and CDR2 FQGNSA come from the germline V gene. V was cut by 4 bases and J by 7 bases, with 13 bases left in between. CDR3 length: 14 residues. The CDR3 loop is CASSSGPTGGELFF. The CDR3 DNA is TGTGCCAGCAGCTCCGGGCCCACAGGCGGGGAGCTGTTTTTT.

The V gene is TRBV30, the J gene TRBJ2-3, with D tentatively TRBD2 (5 bases). Trimming pared 0 bases from V and 2 bases from J, leaving 9 bases between. CDR1 is GTSNPN and CDR2 is SVGIG in the germline V gene (reference sequence). This CDR3 contains 14 residues. The CDR3 loop is CAWSVRRATDTQYF. The CDR3 DNA sequence: TGTGCCTGGAGTGTACGGCGGGCCACAGATACGCAGTATTTT.

The chain has TRBV9 and TRBJ1-5; possible D gene TRBD1, 6 bases. Germline V gene sequence: CDR1 SGDLS, CDR2 YYNGEE. Trimming took 3 bases from V and 6 from J, leaving 10 bases between them. CDR3 length: 13 amino acids. The CDR3 spells CASSETGIQPQHF. CDR3 sequence (DNA): TGTGCCAGCAGCGAGACAGGCATTCAGCCCCAGCATTTT.

The chain has TRBV4-3 and TRBJ2-3, with D possibly being TRBD2 (5 bases). The germline gives CDR1 LGHNA, CDR2 YSLEER. V shed 4 bases and J shed 3 bases, with 17 bases lying between them. CDR3 length: 16 amino acids. CDR3 protein: CASSLRVDGRTDTQYF. CDR3 nucleotides: TGCGCCAGCAGCCTGCGGGTGGACGGCAGGACAGATACGCAGTATTTT.

This CDR3 reads CASSSLAENEQFF. The CDR3 nucleotides are TGTGCCAGCAGCAGCCTGGCGGAGAATGAGCAGTTCTTC. The J gene is TRBJ2-1, the V gene TRBV6-6; no clear D. The CDR3 has 13 amino acids. Germline CDR1 reads MNHNY; CDR2 reads SVGAGI (reference sequence). V lost 6 bases, J lost 7 bases, and 13 bases lay in between.

This clone turned up a few times. The V call is TRBV11-3, the J call TRBJ2-2, with D hard to call. The V end lost 1 base, the J end lost 3 bases, and 6 bases lay between the germline ends. The CDR3 sequence is 14 residues long. The V gene's germline CDR1 is SGHNT and CDR2 YENEEA. This chain's CDR3 is CASSLGLHTGELFF. CDR3 coding DNA: TGTGCCAGCAGCTTAGGGCTCCACACCGGGGAGCTGTTTTTT.

The V and J genes are TRBV5-1 and TRBJ2-3; D gene uncertain. V was shortened by 5 bases and J by 0 bases, with 13 bases between the two germline ends. CDR3 length equals 15 residues. Germline V gene data show CDR1 as SGHRS and CDR2 as YFSETQ. For the CDR3, the DNA is TGCGCCAGCAGTCTTCGGTCATACAGCACAGATACGCAGTATTTT. Its protein is CASSLRSYSTDTQYF. Based on the CDR3 plus reference TRBV5-1 and TRBJ2-3, the full variable domain is KAGVTQTPRYLIKTRGQQVTLSCSPISGHRSVSWYQQTPGQGLQFLFEYFSETQRNKGNFPGRFSGRQFSNSRSEMNVSTLELGDSALYLCASSLRSYSTDTQYFGPGTRLTVL.

This rearrangement joins TRBV7-9 to TRBJ2-5, with 9 bases that match TRBD2. The CDR3 covers 16 residues. V trimming: 1 base; J trimming: 2 bases; junction bases outside the gene matches: 5. Germline lookup yields CDR1 SEHNR and CDR2 FQNEAQ (reference sequence). The CDR3, as DNA: TGTGCCAGCAGCTTAGAAGGCGGGGGGGTACAAGAGACCCAGTACTTC. Translated, it gives CASSLEGGGVQETQYF.

V gene TRBV27 combines with J gene TRBJ1-3; 7 nucleotides align to TRBD1. This CDR3 is built from 14 residues. CDR1 is MNHEY, CDR2 SMNVEV, per germline (reference sequence). J was trimmed by 4 bases and V by 0 bases; bases with no gene match: 0. The CDR3 sequence: CASSLSGGGNTIYF. The DNA for the CDR3 is TGTGCCAGCAGTTTATCAGGGGGCGGAAACACCATATATTTT.

This clone was seen only once. The rearrangement joins TRBV6-1 to TRBJ1-5, with TRBD1 matching over 7 bases. Unmatched junction bases numbered 5, after V lost 5 bases and J lost 7 bases. CDR1 and CDR2 from the germline V gene are MNHNS and SASEGT. The length of the CDR3 is 13 residues. The CDR3, as DNA: TGTGCCAGCAGTTGGGACAGAGACCAGCCCCAGCATTTT. Protein product: CASSWDRDQPQHF.

The rearrangement joins TRBV6-5 to TRBJ1-6; D perhaps matches TRBD1 (5 bases). Germline loops: CDR1 MNHEY, CDR2 SVGAGI. V was cut by 0 bases and J by 3 bases, with 9 bases left in between. There are 16 residues in the CDR3. The CDR3 sequence: CASSYSGVGYNSPLHF. The CDR3 DNA reads TGTGCCAGCAGTTACTCAGGGGTGGGCTATAATTCACCCCTCCACTTT.

This clone was seen a few times. J is TRBJ2-2 and V is TRBV14; 7 nucleotides line up with TRBD1. The ends lost 4 bases at V and 4 bases at J; junction bases unmatched: 6. This CDR3 contains 15 residues. Germline V gives CDR1 SGHDN, CDR2 FVKESK. Here the CDR3 reads CASSLQTGFTGELFF. In DNA, the CDR3 is TGTGCCAGCAGCCTCCAGACAGGGTTCACCGGGGAGCTGTTTTTT.

The genes are TRBV30 and TRBJ1-2, with D possibly matching TRBD1 (5 bases). The germline V gene encodes CDR1 GTSNPN and CDR2 SVGIG (reference sequence). V gave up 7 bases and J gave up 4 bases, with 16 bases separating them. CDR3 length: 13 amino acids. CDR3 DNA: TGTGCCTCCACTCAACAGGTCGGCTATGGCTACACCTTC. This encodes CASTQQVGYGYTF.

This sequence joins TRBV4-1 and TRBJ1-1; D is unresolved. V lost 0 bases to trimming and J lost 2 bases, with 10 bases between them. The CDR3 has 15 residues. Germline-derived CDR1 and CDR2 are MGHRA and YSYEKL. CDR3 in DNA: TGCGCCAGCAGCCAAGATGAACAGTCCAACACTGAAGCTTTCTTT. Its protein product is CASSQDEQSNTEAFF.

Only one count was recorded for this clone. The chain is built from TRBV11-2 and TRBJ1-2, with D tentatively TRBD1 (6 bases). The germline CDR1 and CDR2 sequences are SGHAT and FQNNGV. The CDR3 runs to 12 residues. Trimming stripped 0 bases from V and 7 bases from J, with 6 bases between. The CDR3 DNA reads as TGTGCCAGCAGCTTAGACAGGGGTGGCTACACCTTC. Its translation is CASSLDRGGYTF.

This clone was observed a few times. The chain carries TRBV4-1 and TRBJ2-1, with D possibly matching TRBD2 (6 bases). Between the trimmed V and J ends, which lost 0 bases and 1 base, there was a span of 7 bases. Germline V lookup: CDR1 MGHRA, CDR2 YSYEKL. The CDR3 covers 15 residues. Written as DNA, the CDR3 is TGCGCCAGCAGCCAAGAGGAGGGGTCCTACAATGAGCAGTTCTTC. Amino acid sequence: CASSQEEGSYNEQFF.

The chain combines TRBV5-4 with TRBJ2-2; the D is unclear. This CDR3 spans 14 amino acids. CDR1 is SGHNT and CDR2 is YYREEE in the germline V gene (reference sequence). V lost 5 bases and J 6 bases, leaving 14 bases between the germline ends. CDR3 region: CASRAAASAGELFF. Here the CDR3 DNA reads TGTGCCAGCAGAGCCGCAGCGTCTGCCGGGGAGCTGTTTTTT.

This sequence joins TRBV21-1 and TRBJ1-2. TRBV21-1 counts as a pseudogene. This CDR3 is 14 amino acids long. CDR3 nucleotides: TGTGCCAGCAGCAAAGGGCGGGGGCTGCGGGGCTACACCTTC. It specifies CASSKGRGLRGYTF.

This clone was counted between two and nine times. The chain couples TRBV5-4 to TRBJ1-1; D remains unclear. The CDR3 runs to 14 residues. With 6 bases removed from V and 5 bases from J, the gap between germline ends came to 17 bases. Germline-derived CDR1 and CDR2 are SGHNT and YYREEE (reference sequence). The CDR3 coding sequence is TGTGCCAGCACCTGGAGAGGAGGAAGAACTGAAGCTTTCTTT. It translates to CASTWRGGRTEAFF.